This entry lists 32 T cell receptor beta chains sequenced from one sample in a study of OX40 agonist ivuxolimab in advanced cancers. Profiling relied on immunoSEQ multiplex PCR, and the TCRdb table lists in-frame clones only, not all of them. The repertoire holds 70,000 to 80,000 clones, with around 84% as singletons. This specimen consisted of CD4+ or CD8+ T cells sorted from blood, obtained in a trial of the OX40 agonist ivuxolimab. These receptors were obtained from an adult with an advanced solid tumor such as melanoma, head and neck, liver or kidney cancer.

V and J are TRBV29-1 and TRBJ2-7; TRBD1 aligns across 9 bases. Germline-derived CDR1 and CDR2 are SQVTM and ANQGSEA. This CDR3 contains 14 residues. Trimming cost V 4 bases and J 1 base; bases outside gene matches: 5. CDR3 sequence (DNA): TGCAGCGTTGCCCCGGACAGGGGATCCTACGAGCAGTACTTC. Translating it yields CSVAPDRGSYEQYF.

Notes on this clone: The junction departs from germline at one end; a sequencing error may be responsible. The V call is TRBV5-1, the J call TRBJ1-2; D gene uncertain. Germline V gives CDR1 SGHRS, CDR2 YFSETQ. The CDR3 is 11 residues long. The CDR3 is CASSSNYGYTF. CDR3 nucleotide sequence: TGTGCCAGCAGCTCTAACTATGGCTACACCTTC.

CDR3 sequence: CASSLGVNEQFF. The CDR3 bases are TGTGCCAGCAGCTTGGGGGTAAATGAGCAGTTCTTC. The chain combines TRBV7-9 with TRBJ2-1; D may correspond to TRBD1 or TRBD2 (5 bases each). Germline V gives CDR1 SEHNR, CDR2 FQNEAQ (reference sequence). The CDR3 covers 12 residues. Trimming cost V 3 bases and J 7 bases, with 7 bases left between them.

The rearrangement uses TRBV29-1 and TRBJ1-1; the D gene is possibly TRBD1 (6 bases). The CDR3 is made up of 13 amino acids. V was shortened by 7 bases and J by 4 bases, with 16 bases between the two germline ends. Per germline, CDR1 SQVTM and CDR2 ANQGSEA. CDR3 coding DNA: TGCAGCGGGCACAGGGACGGCGGCACTGAAGCTTTCTTT. Protein: CSGHRDGGTEAFF.

This clone was found a few times. The chain uses TRBV9 and TRBJ2-7; 8 positions agree with TRBD2. Losses at the gene ends were 3 bases for V and 6 bases for J; bases not matched to a gene: 8. CDR3 size: 14 residues. Per the germline V gene, CDR1 is SGDLS and CDR2 is YYNGEE. The DNA of the CDR3 is TGTGCCAGCAGCGCACGGGAGGGCCTCAGCGAGCAGTACTTC. It translates to CASSAREGLSEQYF.

V and J are TRBV18 and TRBJ1-1; 10 nucleotides align to TRBD1. With V trimmed by 3 bases and J by 2 bases, 3 bases remained unmatched. The CDR3 totals 15 residues. Germline CDR1 reads KGHSH; CDR2 reads LQKENI. Here the CDR3 reads CASSPGTGENTEAFF. Written as DNA, the CDR3 is TGTGCCAGCTCACCGGGGACAGGGGAAAACACTGAAGCTTTCTTT.

The rearrangement links TRBV6-4 to TRBJ1-6; D is possibly TRBD1 (6 bases). V was trimmed by 3 bases and J by 9 bases, leaving 15 bases between them. CDR1 and CDR2 (germline): MRHNA, SNTAGT. The CDR3 runs 15 residues. The chain's CDR3 is CASSELTGSGSPLHF. CDR3 nucleotide sequence: TGTGCCAGCAGTGAACTCACAGGGTCGGGTTCACCCCTCCACTTT.

The genes are TRBV21-1 and TRBJ1-3. TRBV21-1 is flagged as a pseudogene. The CDR3 covers 16 residues. CDR3 region: CASSKAGPAEGNTIYF. CDR3 DNA sequence: TGTGCCAGCAGCAAAGCGGGACCGGCGGAGGGGAACACCATATATTTT.

This chain uses TRBV28 with TRBJ2-5; D not certain. CDR3 size: 14 residues. V lost 7 bases to trimming and J lost 5 bases, with 17 bases between them. Germline lookup yields CDR1 MDHEN and CDR2 SYDVKM. The CDR3 protein is CASKGSRVWETQYF. DNA for the CDR3: TGTGCCAGCAAGGGTAGTCGGGTATGGGAGACCCAGTACTTC.

This chain links TRBV29-1 with TRBJ2-1; 14 nucleotides match TRBD2. This CDR3 comprises 13 residues. The V gene end was trimmed by 8 bases and the J gene end by 7 bases; junction bases not matched to a gene: 4. CDR1 is SQVTM, CDR2 ANQGSEA, per germline. The CDR3: CSSGTSGSNEQFF. The DNA of the CDR3 is TGCAGCTCCGGGACTAGCGGGAGTAATGAGCAGTTCTTC.

The V and J genes are TRBV7-2 and TRBJ1-2; 7 bases fit TRBD1. Germline V lookup: CDR1 SGHTA, CDR2 FQGNSA. V shed 1 base, J shed 4 bases, and the junction held 6 bases outside the gene matches. The length of the CDR3 is 15 residues. DNA for the CDR3: TGTGCCAGCAGCTTAGGGGGGGGACAGAGCTATGGCTACACCTTC. It specifies CASSLGGGQSYGYTF.

The V call is TRBV28, the J call TRBJ1-4; possible D gene TRBD1, 5 bases. Trimming left V 2 bases short and J 6 bases short, with 10 bases between. Per germline, CDR1 MDHEN and CDR2 SYDVKM. The CDR3 is 14 amino acids. The CDR3 loop is CASSLAGLYEKLFF. The CDR3 nucleotides read TGTGCCAGCAGTTTAGCAGGGTTGTATGAAAAACTGTTTTTT. Complete variable domain (other parts from reference TRBV28 and TRBJ1-4): DVKVTQSSRYLVKRTGEKVFLECVQDMDHENMFWYRQDPGLGLRLIYFSYDVKMKEKGDIPEGYSVSREKKERFSLILESASTNQTSMYLCASSLAGLYEKLFFGSGTQLSVL.

The chain joins TRBV19 to TRBJ2-7; the D gene is possibly TRBD2 (6 bases). Per germline, CDR1 LNHDA and CDR2 SQIVND (reference sequence). The CDR3 covers 14 residues. Trimming left V 7 bases short and J 6 bases short, with 19 bases between. CDR3 coding DNA: TGTGCCAGTAACGAGCGGGCGTTCGGTAGCGAGCAGTACTTC. Amino acids: CASNERAFGSEQYF.

The V gene is TRBV19, the J gene TRBJ2-1; D possibly matches TRBD1 or TRBD2 (5 bases each). The CDR3 runs to 13 residues. Trimming left V 5 bases short and J 5 bases short, with 10 bases between. The germline CDR1 and CDR2 sequences are LNHDA and SQIVND (reference sequence). The CDR3 region has the DNA TGTGCCAGTAGTTTGGGACCAAACAATGAGCAGTTCTTC. Encoded protein: CASSLGPNNEQFF.

This chain uses TRBV11-3 with TRBJ2-2, with D possibly being TRBD1 (6 bases). CDR3 length equals 15 residues. Germline lookup yields CDR1 SGHNT and CDR2 YENEEA. V was cut by 1 base and J by 3 bases, with 9 bases left in between. This CDR3 reads CASSLGQGHTGELFF. CDR3 DNA sequence: TGTGCCAGCAGCTTAGGGCAGGGGCACACCGGGGAGCTGTTTTTT.

This chain uses TRBV4-1 with TRBJ2-2; D remains ambiguous. The CDR3 consists of 16 residues. Trimming left V 0 bases short and J 2 bases short, with 10 bases between. Germline lookup yields CDR1 MGHRA and CDR2 YSYEKL. CDR3 sequence (DNA): TGCGCCAGCAGCCAAGATAAGGCAGCTAACACCGGGGAGCTGTTTTTT. It is translated as CASSQDKAANTGELFF.

In the case of this clone: A junction boundary mismatches the germline segment, possibly from a read error. The J gene is TRBJ2-5, the V gene TRBV7-7; 7 bases align to TRBD2. The CDR3 covers 15 residues. Germline V CDR1 and CDR2: SSHAT, FNYEAQ (reference sequence). The CDR3 region is CASSLVGGSGETQYF. CDR3 sequence (DNA): TGTGCTAGCAGCTTAGTAGGCGGGAGTGGGGAGACCCAGTACTTC.

In this sample, this clone turned up a few times. The chain is built from TRBV4-2 and TRBJ1-1; no firm D call. CDR1 LGHNA and CDR2 YNFKEQ come from the germline V gene. Between the trimmed V and J ends, which lost 0 bases and 4 bases, there was a span of 6 bases. The CDR3 is made up of 13 amino acids. CDR3 sequence: CASSQDPATEAFF. The CDR3 coding sequence is TGTGCCAGCAGCCAAGATCCGGCCACTGAAGCTTTCTTT.

The V gene is TRBV19, the J gene TRBJ1-4; TRBD1 is a possible D gene (5 bases). This CDR3 is built from 12 residues. Germline V lookup: CDR1 LNHDA, CDR2 SQIVND (reference sequence). V lost 3 bases and J 13 bases, leaving 12 bases between the germline ends. The CDR3 spells CASSMGPSGLFF. As DNA, the CDR3 is TGTGCCAGTAGTATGGGGCCGTCGGGACTGTTTTTT.

The chain employs TRBV21-1 and TRBJ2-7; the table gives TRBD2 as D, unverified against the DNA. TRBV21-1 is given as a pseudogene. The length of the CDR3 is 13 residues. The CDR3 loop reads CASSRLVGIEQYF. The DNA of the CDR3 is TGTGCCAGCAGCCGACTAGTCGGGATCGAGCAGTACTTC.

The chain combines TRBV29-1 with TRBJ2-3; 9 bases are shared with TRBD2. The CDR3 spans 12 residues. V dropped 4 bases and J dropped 8; count of bases not matched to a gene: 4. Germline V gene data show CDR1 as SQVTM and CDR2 as ANQGSEA. The CDR3 sequence is CSVGASGATQYF. CDR3 nucleotides: TGCAGCGTTGGCGCTAGCGGGGCTACGCAGTATTTT.

This clone was observed a few times. The chain carries TRBV5-4 and TRBJ2-1; 7 nucleotides line up with TRBD2. Germline V gene lookup returns CDR1 SGHNT and CDR2 YYREEE (reference sequence). The trim removed 4 bases at V and 9 bases at J, leaving 4 bases unmatched. The CDR3 runs 12 residues. CDR3 bases: TGTGCCAGCAGCCTCTCTAGCGGTGAGCAGTTCTTC. Translation: CASSLSSGEQFF.

The V call is TRBV6-6, the J call TRBJ1-1; 7 positions match TRBD1. Losses at the gene ends were 8 bases for V and 1 base for J; bases not matched to a gene: 10. This CDR3 has 15 amino acids. Germline loops: CDR1 MNHNY, CDR2 SVGAGI (reference sequence). CDR3 protein: CASRDRHPQNTEAFF. The CDR3, as DNA: TGTGCCAGCCGGGACAGACATCCTCAGAACACTGAAGCTTTCTTT.

The rearrangement uses TRBV19 and TRBJ2-5; 7 positions match TRBD1. This CDR3 has 13 amino acids. V dropped 3 bases and J dropped 2; count of bases not matched to a gene: 0. From germline, CDR1 is LNHDA and CDR2 SQIVND (reference sequence). CDR3 loop: CASSMGQQETQYF. CDR3 nucleotides: TGTGCCAGTAGTATGGGACAGCAAGAGACCCAGTACTTC.

This chain uses TRBV5-1 with TRBJ2-1; D may be TRBD2 (5 bases). The CDR3 loop spans 15 amino acids. The V gene's germline CDR1 is SGHRS and CDR2 YFSETQ. V gave up 0 bases and J gave up 0 bases, with 7 bases separating them. The CDR3 is CASSLGGLSYNEQFF. DNA of the CDR3: TGCGCCAGCAGCTTGGGCGGACTCTCCTACAATGAGCAGTTCTTC.

This chain links TRBV28 with TRBJ2-3, with D possibly matching TRBD2 (5 bases). CDR3 length equals 16 residues. Germline values: CDR1 MDHEN, CDR2 SYDVKM. Trimming cost V 4 bases and J 0 bases, with 14 bases left between them. CDR3 region: CASSSPSAASTDTQYF. CDR3 coding DNA: TGTGCCAGCAGTTCCCCTTCAGCGGCTAGCACAGATACGCAGTATTTT. The entire variable domain, with the rest obtained from reference TRBV28 and TRBJ2-3, is as follows: DVKVTQSSRYLVKRTGEKVFLECVQDMDHENMFWYRQDPGLGLRLIYFSYDVKMKEKGDIPEGYSVSREKKERFSLILESASTNQTSMYLCASSSPSAASTDTQYFGPGTRLTVL.

The V gene is TRBV7-2, the J gene TRBJ2-5, with TRBD1 as a possible D gene (6 bases). The CDR3 is made up of 15 amino acids. Germline V CDR1 and CDR2: SGHTA, FQGNSA. Between the trimmed V and J ends, which lost 2 bases and 5 bases, there was a span of 15 bases. The CDR3 sequence: CASSLRSGAYETQYF. CDR3 sequence (DNA): TGTGCCAGCAGCTTAAGGTCAGGGGCCTATGAGACCCAGTACTTC. The full variable domain, in which reference TRBV7-2 and TRBJ2-5 provide the parts outside the CDR3, is GAGVSQSPSNKVTEKGKDVELRCDPISGHTALYWYRQSLGQGLEFLIYFQGNSAPDKSGLPSDRFSAERTGGSVSTLTIQRTQQEDSAVYLCASSLRSGAYETQYFGPGTRLLVL.

This clone appeared once. The genes are TRBV7-2 and TRBJ1-1; D is possibly TRBD1 (6 bases). Trimming pared 5 bases from V and 0 bases from J, leaving 13 bases between. The germline gives CDR1 SGHTA, CDR2 FQGNSA. The length of the CDR3 is 15 residues. The CDR3 here is CASSLGTSLNTEAFF. The DNA for the CDR3 is TGTGCCAGCAGCCTCGGGACATCCTTGAACACTGAAGCTTTCTTT.

The chain joins TRBV23-1 to TRBJ2-5, with D maybe TRBD2 (6 bases). TRBV23-1 is reported as an ORF; its role is uncertain. The CDR3 has 16 amino acids. V was pared by 4 bases and J by 3 bases, with 18 bases between. CDR3 protein: CASSPQWEDGEETQYF. In nucleotides, the CDR3 is TGCGCCAGCAGTCCCCAATGGGAGGATGGGGAAGAGACCCAGTACTTC.

The genes are TRBV7-2 and TRBJ1-3; 8 positions agree with TRBD1. CDR1 SGHTA and CDR2 FQGNSA come from the germline V gene. The CDR3 runs 15 residues. After removal of 2 bases from V and 4 bases from J, the junction contained 4 bases not matched to a gene. CDR3 coding DNA: TGTGCCAGCAGCTTACAGGGGGCATTCGGAAACACCATATATTTT. Protein product: CASSLQGAFGNTIYF. The variable domain in full, with the rest retrieved from reference TRBV7-2 and TRBJ1-3, is GAGVSQSPSNKVTEKGKDVELRCDPISGHTALYWYRQSLGQGLEFLIYFQGNSAPDKSGLPSDRFSAERTGGSVSTLTIQRTQQEDSAVYLCASSLQGAFGNTIYFGEGSWLTVV.

V is TRBV19 and J is TRBJ2-5, with D perhaps TRBD1 (5 bases). CDR3 size: 15 residues. The ends were cut back, 6 bases at V and 0 bases at J, with 14 bases in the middle. Germline V lookup: CDR1 LNHDA, CDR2 SQIVND (reference sequence). The CDR3 spells CASSRRSRDQETQYF. CDR3 sequence (DNA): TGTGCCAGTAGCCGACGGAGCAGGGACCAAGAGACCCAGTACTTC.

V is TRBV6-1 and J is TRBJ1-2, with 7 bases lining up with TRBD1. V was clipped by 3 bases and J by 8 bases; unmatched bases: 6. The CDR3 sequence is 13 residues long. From germline, CDR1 is MNHNS and CDR2 SASEGT. This chain's CDR3 is CASSEVQGDGYTF. The CDR3 coding sequence is TGTGCCAGCAGTGAGGTTCAGGGGGACGGCTACACCTTC.